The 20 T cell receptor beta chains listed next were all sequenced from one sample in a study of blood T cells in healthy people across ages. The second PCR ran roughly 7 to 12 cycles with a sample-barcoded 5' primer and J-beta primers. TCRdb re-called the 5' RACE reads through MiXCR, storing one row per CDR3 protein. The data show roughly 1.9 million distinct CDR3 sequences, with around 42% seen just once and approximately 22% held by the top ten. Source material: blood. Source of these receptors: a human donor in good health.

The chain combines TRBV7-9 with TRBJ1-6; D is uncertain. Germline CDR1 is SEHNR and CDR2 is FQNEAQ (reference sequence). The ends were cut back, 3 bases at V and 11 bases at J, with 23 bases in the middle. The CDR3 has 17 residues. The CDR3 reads CASSFDSGNSVGPPLHF. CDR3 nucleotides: TGTGCCAGCAGCTTCGATTCCGGGAACAGTGTCGGCCCACCCCTCCACTTT.

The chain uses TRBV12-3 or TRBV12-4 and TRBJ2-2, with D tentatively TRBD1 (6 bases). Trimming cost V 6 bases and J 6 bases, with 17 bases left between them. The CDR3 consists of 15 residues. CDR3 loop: CASSDYRDYSGELFF. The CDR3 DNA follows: TGTGCCAGCAGCGACTACAGGGATTACTCCGGGGAGCTGTTTTTT.

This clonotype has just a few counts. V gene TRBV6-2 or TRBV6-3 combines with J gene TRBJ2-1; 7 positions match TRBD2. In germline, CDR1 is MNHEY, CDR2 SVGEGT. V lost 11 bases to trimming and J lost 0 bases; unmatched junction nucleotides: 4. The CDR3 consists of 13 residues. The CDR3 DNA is TGTGCCGGGGGGGAAAGCTCCTACAATGAGCAGTTCTTC. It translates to CAGGESSYNEQFF.

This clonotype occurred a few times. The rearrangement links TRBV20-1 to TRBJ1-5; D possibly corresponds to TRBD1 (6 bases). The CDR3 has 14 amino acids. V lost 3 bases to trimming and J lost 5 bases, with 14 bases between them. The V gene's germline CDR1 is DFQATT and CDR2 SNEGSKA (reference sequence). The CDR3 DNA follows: TGCAGTGCTAGGGGGCGGACAGCCGATCAGCCCCAGCATTTT. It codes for CSARGRTADQPQHF.

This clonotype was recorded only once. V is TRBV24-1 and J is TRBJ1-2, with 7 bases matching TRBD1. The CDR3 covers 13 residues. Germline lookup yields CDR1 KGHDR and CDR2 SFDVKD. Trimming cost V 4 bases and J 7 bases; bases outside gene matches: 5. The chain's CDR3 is CATSDYRGSGYTF. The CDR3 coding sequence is TGTGCCACCAGTGACTACAGGGGCAGTGGCTACACCTTC.

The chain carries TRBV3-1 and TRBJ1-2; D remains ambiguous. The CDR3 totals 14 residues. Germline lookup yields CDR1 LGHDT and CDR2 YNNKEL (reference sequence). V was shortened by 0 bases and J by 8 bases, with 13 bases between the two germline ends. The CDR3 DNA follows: TGTGCCAGCAGCCAAGATAAGGCGCTGCGGGGCTACACCTTC. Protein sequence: CASSQDKALRGYTF.

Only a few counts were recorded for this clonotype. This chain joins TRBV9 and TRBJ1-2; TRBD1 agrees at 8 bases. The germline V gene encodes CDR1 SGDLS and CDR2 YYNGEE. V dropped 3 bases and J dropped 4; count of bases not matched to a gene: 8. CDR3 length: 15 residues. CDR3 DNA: TGTGCCAGCAGCGCTTGGACAGGGAGTGGCTATGGCTACACCTTC. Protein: CASSAWTGSGYGYTF.

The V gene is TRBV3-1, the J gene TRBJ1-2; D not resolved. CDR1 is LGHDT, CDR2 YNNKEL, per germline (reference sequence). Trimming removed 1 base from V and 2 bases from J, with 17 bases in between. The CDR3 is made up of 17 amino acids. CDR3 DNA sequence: TGTGCCAGCAGCCAAGCCTCCGCCAAAACCTGGAACTATGGCTACACCTTC. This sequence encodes CASSQASAKTWNYGYTF. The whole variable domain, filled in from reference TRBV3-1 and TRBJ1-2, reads DTAVSQTPKYLVTQMGNDKSIKCEQNLGHDTMYWYKQDSKKFLKIMFSYNNKELIINETVPNRFSPKSPDKAHLNLHINSLELGDSAVYFCASSQASAKTWNYGYTFGSGTRLTVV.

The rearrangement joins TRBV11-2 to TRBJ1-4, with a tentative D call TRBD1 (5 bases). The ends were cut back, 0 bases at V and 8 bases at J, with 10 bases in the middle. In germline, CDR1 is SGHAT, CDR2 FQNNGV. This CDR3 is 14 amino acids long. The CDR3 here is CASSLDRVTEKLFF. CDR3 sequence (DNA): TGTGCCAGCAGCTTAGACAGGGTCACCGAAAAACTGTTTTTT.

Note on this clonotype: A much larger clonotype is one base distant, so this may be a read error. DNA of the CDR3: TGTGCCAGCAGCCAAGGGACTTTCTACGAGCAGTACTTC. Protein product: CASSQGTFYEQYF. The chain carries TRBV3-1 and TRBJ2-7; perhaps TRBD2 as D (5 bases). V was clipped by 1 base and J by 3 bases, with 7 bases between them. The CDR3 is 13 amino acids. CDR1 is LGHDT, CDR2 YNNKEL, per germline (reference sequence).

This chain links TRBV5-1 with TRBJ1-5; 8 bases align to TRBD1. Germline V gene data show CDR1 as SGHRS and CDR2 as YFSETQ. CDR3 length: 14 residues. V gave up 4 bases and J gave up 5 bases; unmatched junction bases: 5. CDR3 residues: CASSHTTGDQPQHF. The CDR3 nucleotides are TGCGCCAGCAGCCACACGACAGGGGATCAGCCCCAGCATTTT.

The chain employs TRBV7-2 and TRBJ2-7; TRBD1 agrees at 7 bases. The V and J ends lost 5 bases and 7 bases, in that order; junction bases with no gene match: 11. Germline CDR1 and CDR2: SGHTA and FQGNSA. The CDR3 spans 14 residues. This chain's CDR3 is CASSVNTGVYEQYF. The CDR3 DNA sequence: TGTGCCAGCAGCGTAAATACAGGGGTCTATGAGCAGTACTTC. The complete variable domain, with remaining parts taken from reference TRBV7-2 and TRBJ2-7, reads GAGVSQSPSNKVTEKGKDVELRCDPISGHTALYWYRQSLGQGLEFLIYFQGNSAPDKSGLPSDRFSAERTGGSVSTLTIQRTQQEDSAVYLCASSVNTGVYEQYFGPGTRLTVT.

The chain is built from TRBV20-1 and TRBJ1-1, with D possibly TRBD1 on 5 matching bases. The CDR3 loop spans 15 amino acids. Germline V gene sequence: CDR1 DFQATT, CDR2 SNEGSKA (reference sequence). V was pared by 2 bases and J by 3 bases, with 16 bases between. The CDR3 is CSARPWDGRDTEAFF. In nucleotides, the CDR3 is TGCAGTGCTAGACCCTGGGACGGTCGGGACACTGAAGCTTTCTTT.

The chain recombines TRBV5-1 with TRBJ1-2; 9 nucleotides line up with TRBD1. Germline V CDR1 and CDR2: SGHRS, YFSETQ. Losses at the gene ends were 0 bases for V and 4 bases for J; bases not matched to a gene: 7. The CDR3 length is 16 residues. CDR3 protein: CASSLEGPTGGYGYTF. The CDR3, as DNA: TGCGCCAGCAGCTTGGAGGGACCGACAGGGGGCTATGGCTACACCTTC.

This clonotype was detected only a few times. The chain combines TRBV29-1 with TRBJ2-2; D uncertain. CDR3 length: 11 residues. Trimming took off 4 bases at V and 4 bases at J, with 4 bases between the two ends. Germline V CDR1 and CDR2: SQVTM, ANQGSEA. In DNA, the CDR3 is TGCAGCGTTGCCGGCACCGGGGAGCTGTTTTTT. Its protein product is CSVAGTGELFF.

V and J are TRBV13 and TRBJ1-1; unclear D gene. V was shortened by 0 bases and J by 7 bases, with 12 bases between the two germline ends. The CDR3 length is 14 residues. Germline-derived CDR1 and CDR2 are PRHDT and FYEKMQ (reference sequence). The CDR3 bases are TGTGCCAGCAGCTTAGGCCGGGAAGGGATTGAAGCTTTCTTT. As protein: CASSLGREGIEAFF.

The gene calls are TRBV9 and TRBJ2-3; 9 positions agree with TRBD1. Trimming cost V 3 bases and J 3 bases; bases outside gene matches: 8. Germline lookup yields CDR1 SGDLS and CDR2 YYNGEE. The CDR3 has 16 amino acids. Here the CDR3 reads CASSGDGQGRTDTQYF. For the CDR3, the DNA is TGTGCCAGCAGCGGAGACGGACAGGGGAGAACAGATACGCAGTATTTT.

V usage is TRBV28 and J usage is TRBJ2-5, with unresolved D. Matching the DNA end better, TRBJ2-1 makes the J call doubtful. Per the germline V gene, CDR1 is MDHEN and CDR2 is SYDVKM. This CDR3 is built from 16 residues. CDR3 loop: CASSLAAGLYQETQFF. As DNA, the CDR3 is TGTGCCAGCAGCCTGGCGGCAGGCTTGTACCAAGAGACCCAGTTCTTC.

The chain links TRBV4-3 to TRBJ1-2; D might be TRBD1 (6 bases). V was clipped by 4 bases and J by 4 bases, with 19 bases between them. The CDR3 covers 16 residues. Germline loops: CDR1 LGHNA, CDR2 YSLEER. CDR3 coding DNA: TGCGCCAGCAGCCGCTTCTCCGGGACACAACCCTATGGCTACACCTTC. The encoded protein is CASSRFSGTQPYGYTF.

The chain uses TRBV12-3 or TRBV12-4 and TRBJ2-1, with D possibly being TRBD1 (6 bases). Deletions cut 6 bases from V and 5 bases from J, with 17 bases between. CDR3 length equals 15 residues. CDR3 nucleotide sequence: TGTGCCAGCAGGCCCCGCCAGGGGATCCACAATGAGCAGTTCTTC. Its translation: CASRPRQGIHNEQFF.